These T cell receptor beta chains were read from a single sample in a study of cytomegalovirus exposure and HLA in healthy donors. Sequenced by immunoSEQ multiplex PCR; TCRdb stores in-frame clones only, minus some. The specimen's table records 150,000 to 200,000 clones. The sample was PBMCs. Receptors were obtained from a woman aged 55-75 years in good health and CMV-seronegative. Each CDR3 is given with its conserved first and last residue. A D gene is named only where the DNA matches it firmly.

v_call,j_call,d_call,cdr3_aa,cdr3_nt
TRBV15,TRBJ2-7,TRBD1,CVTTPGQGTFYEQYF,TGTGTCACCACCCCGGGACAGGGAACTTTCTACGAGCAGTACTTC
TRBV25-1,TRBJ1-5,.,CASSRGDSNQPQHF,TGTGCCAGCAGTCGCGGGGATAGCAATCAGCCCCAGCATTTT
TRBV28,TRBJ2-4,.,CASRSGQLAKNIQYF,TGTGCCAGCAGGTCTGGACAGTTAGCCAAAAACATTCAGTACTTC
TRBV2,TRBJ1-4,.,CASSGTVATNEKLFF,TGTGCCAGCAGTGGGACAGTAGCAACTAATGAAAAACTGTTTTTT
TRBV5-1,TRBJ2-7,.,CASSSVQGYEQYF,TGCGCCAGCAGCTCAGTACAGGGCTACGAGCAGTACTTC
TRBV11-2,TRBJ2-7,.,CASSLRSYEQYF,TGTGCCAGCAGCTTACGCAGCTACGAGCAGTACTTC
TRBV5-1,TRBJ2-1,.,CASSLEASYNEQFF,TGCGCCAGCAGCTTGGAAGCGTCCTACAATGAGCAGTTCTTC
TRBV18,TRBJ1-5,.,CASSPGQGNQPQHF,TGTGCCAGCTCACCAGGGCAGGGGAATCAGCCCCAGCATTTT
TRBV2,TRBJ2-3,.,CASSERSSLTSTDTQYF,TGTGCCAGCAGTGAGAGGAGCAGCCTTACTAGCACAGATACGCAGTATTTT
TRBV14,TRBJ2-7,.,CASSPWWRERCREQYF,TGTGCCAGCAGCCCCTGGTGGAGGGAGCGTTGCAGGGAGCAGTACTTC
TRBV6-1,TRBJ1-1,.,CASSDIGSKPENTEAFF,TGTGCCAGCAGTGATATAGGGAGCAAACCCGAGAACACTGAAGCTTTCTTT
TRBV27,TRBJ2-7,TRBD2,CASSYRGGYEQYF,TGTGCCAGCAGTTACCGGGGGGGCTACGAGCAGTACTTC
TRBV29-1,TRBJ1-2,.,CSVDGTDSVNYGYTF,TGCAGCGTTGATGGTACCGACTCTGTCAACTATGGCTACACCTTC
TRBV4-1,TRBJ1-2,.,CASSQEPGDWGYTF,TGCGCCAGCAGCCAAGAGCCGGGGGACTGGGGCTACACCTTC
TRBV10-3,TRBJ2-1,TRBD2,CAIETSGRGNEQFF,TGTGCCATCGAGACTAGCGGGAGAGGTAATGAGCAGTTCTTC
TRBV4-1,TRBJ1-1,TRBD1,CASSRPGQPNTEAFF,TGCGCCAGCAGCCGCCCGGGACAGCCGAACACTGAAGCTTTCTTT
TRBV6-5,TRBJ2-1,.,CASSYSGVHNEQFF,TGTGCCAGCAGTTACTCCGGGGTGCACAATGAGCAGTTCTTC
TRBV10-2,TRBJ1-1,TRBD1,CASSERQGLSNTEAFF,TGCGCCAGCAGTGAAAGACAGGGGCTATCGAACACTGAAGCTTTCTTT
TRBV29-1,TRBJ2-1,.,CSVEDERYAYNEQFF,TGCAGCGTTGAAGATGAGCGGTACGCCTACAATGAGCAGTTCTTC
TRBV10-3,TRBJ2-3,.,CAISERLDTDTQYF,TGTGCCATCAGCGAGAGACTGGATACAGATACGCAGTATTTT
TRBV28,TRBJ2-7,TRBD1,CASRPVRGTGANEQYF,TGTGCCAGCAGACCGGTCAGAGGGACAGGGGCCAACGAGCAGTACTTC
TRBV15,TRBJ1-5,TRBD1,CATSRVLGGGQPQHF,TGTGCCACCAGCAGAGTCTTAGGGGGCGGTCAGCCCCAGCATTTT